These 5 T cell receptor beta chains came from one sample sequenced in a study of Tregs in tolerant kidney transplant recipients. The data were produced by immunoSEQ multiplex PCR, yet TCRdb's version contains in-frame clones alone and is incomplete. The sample includes just over 30,000 clones, under 90% seen only once; the top ten take approximately 2.1%. Their cognate antigens are unknown. The sample was Tregs from blood cultured with allogeneic cells. The source of these receptors is a human donor in good health.

CDR3 amino acids: CASSSNSADTQYF. CDR3 nucleotide sequence: TGTGCCAGCTCGTCCAACTCGGCAGATACGCAGTATTTT. The genes are TRBV18 and TRBJ2-3; no firm D call. The V end lost 6 bases, the J end lost 4 bases, and 11 bases lay between the germline ends. Germline CDR1 is KGHSH and CDR2 is LQKENI. The CDR3 covers 13 residues. Based on the CDR3 plus reference TRBV18 and TRBJ2-3, the full variable domain is NAGVMQNPRHLVRRRGQEARLRCSPMKGHSHVYWYRQLPEEGLKFMVYLQKENIIDESGMPKERFSAEFPKEGPSILRIQQVVRGDSAAYFCASSSNSADTQYFGPGTRLTVL.

The chain is built from TRBV29-1 and TRBJ1-2, with 8 nucleotides matching TRBD1. V dropped 6 bases and J dropped 4; count of bases not matched to a gene: 10. Germline CDR1 reads SQVTM; CDR2 reads ANQGSEA. The CDR3 is 14 amino acids. For the CDR3, the DNA is TGCAGCGTAGACCCCGCAGGGGGCGGCTATGGCTACACCTTC. Protein product: CSVDPAGGGYGYTF.

V is TRBV23-1 and J is TRBJ2-7; TRBD1 is a possible D gene (7 bases). TRBV23-1 is an ORF, with its function uncertain. The ends were cut back, 3 bases at V and 6 bases at J, with 12 bases in the middle. The CDR3 has 13 residues. CDR3 sequence reads: CASSHAGQSEQYF. Here the CDR3 DNA reads TGCGCCAGCAGTCACGCGGGACAGTCCGAGCAGTACTTC.

The genes are TRBV27 and TRBJ1-2; 9 positions agree with TRBD1. The trim removed 2 bases at V and 5 bases at J, leaving 6 bases unmatched. Germline assignment: CDR1 MNHEY and CDR2 SMNVEV (reference sequence). CDR3 length: 15 amino acids. CDR3 DNA: TGTGCCAGCAGTTTAAGACAGGGGGTCACATATGGCTACACCTTC. Translated: CASSLRQGVTYGYTF.

V and J are TRBV6-6 and TRBJ1-5; weak D call: TRBD1 (6 bases). Between the trimmed V and J ends, which lost 0 bases and 1 base, there was a span of 10 bases. Germline V lookup: CDR1 MNHNY, CDR2 SVGAGI (reference sequence). The CDR3 has 16 amino acids. CDR3 nucleotides: TGTGCCAGCAGTTACTCGAGGGGGGCGAGCAATCAGCCCCAGCATTTT. Its translation is CASSYSRGASNQPQHF.